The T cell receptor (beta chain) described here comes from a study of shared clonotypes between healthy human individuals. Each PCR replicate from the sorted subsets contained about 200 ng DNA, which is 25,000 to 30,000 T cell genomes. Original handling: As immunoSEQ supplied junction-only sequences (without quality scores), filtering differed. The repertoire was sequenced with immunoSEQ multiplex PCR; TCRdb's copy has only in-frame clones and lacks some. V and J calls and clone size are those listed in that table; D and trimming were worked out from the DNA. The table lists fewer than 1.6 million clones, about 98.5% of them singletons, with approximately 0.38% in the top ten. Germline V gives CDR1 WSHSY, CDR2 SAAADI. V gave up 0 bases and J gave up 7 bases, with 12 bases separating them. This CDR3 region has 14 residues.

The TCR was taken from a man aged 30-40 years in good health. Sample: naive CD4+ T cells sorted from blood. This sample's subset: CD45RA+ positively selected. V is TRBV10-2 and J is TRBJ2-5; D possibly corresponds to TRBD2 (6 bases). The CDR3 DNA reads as TGCGCCAGCAGTGAGTCAGGCGGGATAGGGACCCAGTACTTC. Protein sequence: CASSESGGIGTQYF.